This T cell receptor beta chain comes out of a study of cytomegalovirus exposure and HLA in healthy donors. PCR was performed using 60 Vbeta and 13 Jbeta primers. Data came from immunoSEQ multiplex PCR; TCRdb stores just in-frame clones and leaves some out. There are about 240,000 clones in the sample; around 81% occur only once, and around 8% lies in the top ten. V gave up 3 bases and J gave up 11 bases; unmatched junction bases: 8. Germline CDR1 is MGHRA and CDR2 is YSYEKL. This CDR3 contains 13 residues. This clone occurred once. The V gene is TRBV4-1, the J gene TRBJ2-5; 8 nucleotides match TRBD2. Sample: PBMCs. The clonotype comes from a woman in her sixties in good health and CMV-seropositive. CDR3 nucleotides: TGCGCCAGCAGCCACGGGGGGGCCCGGGAGCAGTACTTC. Its protein is CASSHGGAREQYF.